These 15 T cell receptor beta chains were all obtained from the same sample, sequenced in a study of beta chain features in type 1 diabetes. What was sequenced were expressed TCRB transcripts, since all of the isolated RNA had been reverse transcribed. Profiling relied on immunoSEQ multiplex PCR, and the TCRdb table lists in-frame clones only, not all of them. Of about 150,000 clones listed, about 7.3% are singletons. The sample taken for sequencing was central memory CD4+ T cells from blood. Every receptor here comes from a man in his late teens or twenties in good health.

The V call is TRBV5-1, the J call TRBJ2-1, with TRBD2 identical over 12 bases. The ends lost 2 bases at V and 3 bases at J; junction bases unmatched: 3. Germline CDR1 reads SGHRS; CDR2 reads YFSETQ. This CDR3 is 16 amino acids long. This CDR3 is CASSFGLAGFYNEQFF. CDR3 DNA sequence: TGCGCCAGCAGCTTCGGACTAGCGGGGTTCTACAATGAGCAGTTCTTC.

This chain uses TRBV2 with TRBJ2-2; the match to TRBD1 covers 7 bases. With V trimmed by 5 bases and J by 6 bases, 3 bases remained unmatched. Germline CDR1 reads SNHLY; CDR2 reads FYNNEI. There are 13 residues in the CDR3. For the CDR3, the DNA is TGTGCCAGCAGTCGTCAGGGGGCCGGGGAGCTGTTTTTT. Its protein product is CASSRQGAGELFF.

The chain combines TRBV5-4 with TRBJ2-5; 9 nucleotides line up with TRBD2. Germline loops: CDR1 SGHNT, CDR2 YYREEE (reference sequence). This CDR3 comprises 17 residues. V gave up 1 base and J gave up 4 bases; unmatched junction bases: 11. CDR3 in amino acids: CASSLSWSGRTPETQYF. CDR3 sequence (DNA): TGTGCCAGCAGCTTGAGTTGGAGCGGGAGGACCCCAGAGACCCAGTACTTC.

This clone was found a few times. The V call is TRBV27, the J call TRBJ2-7; a weak D match, TRBD2 (5 bases). Germline V gives CDR1 MNHEY, CDR2 SMNVEV (reference sequence). This CDR3 contains 13 residues. The germline V and J ends were trimmed by 7 bases and 3 bases, with 13 bases remaining between them. The CDR3: CASNRAGGYEQYF. The CDR3 coding sequence is TGTGCCAGCAATAGGGCTGGAGGCTACGAGCAGTACTTC.

Written as DNA, the CDR3 is TGTGCCAGCAGTTTAAAAGGGGGGGTCTACGAGCAGTACTTC. It codes for CASSLKGGVYEQYF. The V gene is TRBV27, the J gene TRBJ2-7; D possibly corresponds to TRBD2 (7 bases). The CDR3 has 14 amino acids. Germline loops: CDR1 MNHEY, CDR2 SMNVEV (reference sequence). The V gene lost 2 bases and the J gene lost 3 bases, with 11 bases spanning the gap.

This clone showed up just a few times. V and J are TRBV11-3 and TRBJ2-1; 7 bases align to TRBD2. Germline assignment: CDR1 SGHNT and CDR2 YENEEA. Trimming took 1 base from V and 6 from J; bases not matched to a gene: 0. CDR3 length: 13 amino acids. CDR3 nucleotide sequence: TGTGCCAGCAGCTTAGGGACTAGCAATGAGCAGTTCTTC. Its protein is CASSLGTSNEQFF.

Many counts were recorded for this clone. The chain has TRBV5-4 and TRBJ2-3; 7 bases line up with TRBD1. Germline values: CDR1 SGHNT, CDR2 YYREEE (reference sequence). CDR3 length equals 16 residues. V dropped 0 bases and J dropped 2; count of bases not matched to a gene: 6. For the CDR3, the DNA is TGTGCCAGCAGCTTGGCCCGAGACAGGGTCACAGATACGCAGTATTTT. Translation gives CASSLARDRVTDTQYF.

The chain has TRBV6-1 and TRBJ1-2; 7 bases are a match to TRBD1. Trimming removed 5 bases from V and 8 bases from J; junction bases left unmatched: 8. Germline CDR1 and CDR2: MNHNS and SASEGT. This CDR3 has 13 amino acids. Written as DNA, the CDR3 is TGTGCCAGCAGTACAGGGGCTTACAGGGGCTACACCTTC. As protein: CASSTGAYRGYTF.

This clone was observed a few times. This rearrangement joins TRBV19 to TRBJ2-3; the D gene is possibly TRBD1 (6 bases). The V end was cut by 6 bases, the J end by 3 bases, with 16 bases between. The CDR3 has 15 residues. The germline CDR1 and CDR2 sequences are LNHDA and SQIVND (reference sequence). This CDR3 is CASRTGWWGTDTQYF. DNA of the CDR3: TGTGCCAGTAGAACAGGGTGGTGGGGAACAGATACGCAGTATTTT.

CDR3 protein: CAWSGRWDRDYGYTF. The CDR3, as DNA: TGTGCCTGGAGCGGCAGATGGGACAGAGACTATGGCTACACCTTC. This rearrangement joins TRBV30 to TRBJ1-2, with 7 bases that match TRBD1. This CDR3 is built from 15 residues. The V segment lost 3 bases and the J segment 3 bases; nucleotides outside the gene matches: 10. CDR1 and CDR2 from the germline V gene are GTSNPN and SVGIG (reference sequence).

The V and J genes are TRBV28 and TRBJ2-7; D is perhaps TRBD1 (6 bases). The CDR3 spans 13 residues. From germline, CDR1 is MDHEN and CDR2 SYDVKM. V was trimmed by 4 bases and J by 4 bases, leaving 11 bases between them. CDR3 region: CASSSQGVYEQYF. CDR3 DNA: TGTGCCAGCAGTTCACAGGGTGTTTACGAGCAGTACTTC.

This clone turned up a few times. J is TRBJ2-7 and V is TRBV19; TRBD1 matches at 10 bases. With V trimmed by 5 bases and J by 4 bases, 5 bases remained unmatched. From germline, CDR1 is LNHDA and CDR2 SQIVND (reference sequence). The CDR3 sequence is 14 residues long. CDR3 DNA: TGTGCCAGTAGTCCCGGGACAGGGGTTTACGAGCAGTACTTC. Translation gives CASSPGTGVYEQYF. Together with reference TRBV19 and TRBJ2-7, the CDR3 gives the full variable domain: DGGITQSPKYLFRKEGQNVTLSCEQNLNHDAMYWYRQDPGQGLRLIYYSQIVNDFQKGDIAEGYSVSREKKESFPLTVTSAQKNPTAFYLCASSPGTGVYEQYFGPGTRLTVT.

The rearrangement joins TRBV6-1 to TRBJ2-5; TRBD1 matches 8 bases. The DNA matches TRBJ2-7 better at its end, which makes the J call doubtful. The CDR3 spans 13 residues. Germline V gene data show CDR1 as MNHNS and CDR2 as SASEGT. In DNA form, the CDR3 reads TGTGCCAGCAGTATGGACAGGGCGTACGAGCAGTACTTC. Translating it yields CASSMDRAYEQYF.

The chain joins TRBV7-2 to TRBJ2-6, with TRBD1 matching 9 bases. Germline V gene sequence: CDR1 SGHTA, CDR2 FQGNSA. Losses at the gene ends were 6 bases for V and 0 bases for J; bases not matched to a gene: 9. This CDR3 region has 18 residues. CDR3: CASRKPGQGVSGANVLTF. CDR3 DNA sequence: TGTGCCAGCAGGAAACCGGGACAGGGAGTCTCTGGGGCCAACGTCCTGACTTTC.

This clone came up a few times. The chain employs TRBV5-1 and TRBJ2-2, with D possibly matching TRBD1 (6 bases). The CDR3 is made up of 16 amino acids. Germline CDR1 and CDR2: SGHRS and YFSETQ. Trimming cost V 0 bases and J 6 bases, with 15 bases left between them. The CDR3 region is CASSLDPGTFSGELFF. The CDR3 nucleotides are TGCGCCAGCAGCTTGGACCCCGGGACATTCTCCGGGGAGCTGTTTTTT.